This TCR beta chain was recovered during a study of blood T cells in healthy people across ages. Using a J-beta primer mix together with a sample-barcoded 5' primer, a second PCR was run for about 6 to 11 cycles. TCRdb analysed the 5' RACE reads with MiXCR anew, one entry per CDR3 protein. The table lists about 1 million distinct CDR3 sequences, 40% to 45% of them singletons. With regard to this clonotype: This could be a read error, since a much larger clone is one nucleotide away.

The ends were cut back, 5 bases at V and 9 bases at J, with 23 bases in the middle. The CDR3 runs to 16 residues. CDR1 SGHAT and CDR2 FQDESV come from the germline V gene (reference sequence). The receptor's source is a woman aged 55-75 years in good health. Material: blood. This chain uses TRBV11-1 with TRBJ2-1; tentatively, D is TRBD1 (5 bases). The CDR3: CASSTHRTRADTEQFF. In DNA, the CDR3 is TGTGCCAGCAGCACTCACCGAACAAGGGCGGACACTGAGCAGTTCTTC.